This T cell receptor beta chain was sequenced for a study of cytomegalovirus exposure and HLA in healthy donors (dated by TCRdb to 2016 to 2017). Regarding the research as a whole: According to an earlier analysis of a few hundred of the donors, about 179 million T cells yielded approximately 120 million unique TCR beta sequences and about 300 Gb of sequence data. An early release covering more than 500 HLA-typed donors comprised approximately 300 gigabases of sequencing data and around 86 million unique TCR sequences. Of the roughly 400 genotyped donors, roughly 85% fell in the genetic ancestry cluster associated with self-reported Caucasian donors. The aim of the study was to test whether cataloging public T cell receptors could identify signatures of past pathogen exposure. The study used immunosequencing to profile the T cell repertoires of approximately 650 subjects and linked those repertoires to cytomegalovirus serostatus. Along with the approximately 700-subject first cohort, a separate validation cohort of 120 different subjects was used. High-throughput TCR immunosequencing, statistical association of individual TCRs with disease status, and machine learning were combined to predict cytomegalovirus infection status. In a later analysis, previously published TCR beta repertoires from several hundred donors were re-analyzed and high-resolution HLA genotyping was added so that TCR occurrence patterns could be studied. In the later analysis, no new phenotypic data were used to find candidate immune exposures; instead, reliance was placed on TCR beta sequences and their occurrence across donors. An earlier analysis of around 640 of the donors used high-throughput TCR beta sequencing to judge whether each TCR beta V gene segment behaved as functional or pseudogenic. Donor age, sex, ethnicity and CMV serostatus were collected together with the repertoire data. A later genetic analysis used genome-wide SNP genotypes for about 60% of the 666 donors, treating that subset as a discovery cohort. Every repertoire in the discovery cohort had been generated on one and the same sequencing platform. Class I and class II HLA loci were covered by the typing at four-digit resolution. The number of typed donors differed by locus: roughly 620-630 for A, B, C, DRB1 and DQB1; 500 to 550 for DQA1; over 600 for DPA1; and some 430 for DPB1. Four to six DR-DQ haplotypes were handled as single units for association and clustering, since linkage in the cohort was strong. On average, approximately 250,000 unique TCR beta nucleotide sequences were sequenced per donor among 398 genotyped donors of the cohort, with around 19% of those sequences being non-productive.

In the case of this clone: Its antigen is currently not known. No quality values exist for individual bases; no much larger clone is one base distant.

The cohort consisted of fewer than 700 healthy bone marrow donors. Cohort members were all nominally healthy when sampled, although unrecorded immune exposures were likely present. The donor was CMV seropositive and was included in the group of approximately 300 seropositive cohort members. A peripheral blood sample was collected from each donor, and TCR beta sequencing was performed on peripheral blood mononuclear cells. Genomic DNA was extracted from the blood cell samples with the Qiagen DNeasy Blood Extraction Kit. The germline V gene encodes CDR1 SGHVS and CDR2 FNYEAQ. V gives up 0 bases and J gives up 6 bases, and the segment between their germline ends measures 12 bases. The CDR3 measures 15 amino acids from cysteine to phenylalanine. The kept DNA is CDR3 alone, 45 bases in frame from the first base. The investigation overall reported the following: Because counts were too low, fewer than 20 rarely observed V segments, including chromosome 9 orphons, were excluded from the earlier analysis of several hundred of the donors. A later analysis found that HLA-associated TCR beta chains were more clonally expanded and had lower generation probabilities than equally common non-associated chains. The presence/absence analyses assumed that sequencing depth was roughly uniform across donors, and that assumption may not be true. A total of some 180 TCR beta chains were listed by the study as associated with cytomegalovirus. While some public TCRs were present in many individuals, most TCR sequences turned up only very rarely across donors. In vitro tests confirmed that a few of the cytomegalovirus-associated TCR beta chains recognize cytomegalovirus antigens. Some IMGT-functional V segments, including TRBV6-2 and TRBV6-3, could not be told apart with the 87-base-pair reads, so those segments were excluded. Because some donors lacked HLA typing at each locus, the association tests relied only on the typed subset. The only immune exposure information available for the cohort was CMV serostatus. The cohort was sequenced for TCR beta chains only, and without alpha or paired-chain data the features that could be detected were limited. According to the authors, the approach could potentially be generalized to other disease states and immunological phenotypes. A further reported finding was that TCR beta sequences accurately predicted the HLA-A and HLA-B alleles for most subjects in the first cohort. Strong co-occurrence of HLA alleles, especially DR and DQ, made assigning TCR associations to individual alleles difficult. Correlated functional status among segregating V segments might be attributable to linkage disequilibrium, but an unknown experimental factor could not be ruled out. Specific HLA alleles were associated with 16,951 TCR beta sequences at a false discovery rate of 0.05 in a later analysis. The classifier was reported to diagnose cytomegalovirus status with high specificity and sensitivity in both the original cohort and the validation cohort. According to a later analysis, TCR association rates differed among HLA loci, with DRB1 alleles showing the most associated TCRs and HLA-C alleles showing the fewest. V-gene and J-gene trimming of TCR beta chains was associated with a missense DCLRE1C variant in a later genetic analysis, and the association was replicated in an independent cohort. Most CMV-associated TCR beta chains appeared to be HLA-restricted in a later analysis, and the HLA associations seemed to be driven largely by CMV exposure. A group of highly shared sequence variants was considered likely to be a technical artifact of the sequencing pipeline. Broadly in line with IMGT annotations, most TCR beta V segments showed up in productive rearrangements about 90% or about 30% of the time in an earlier analysis of several hundred of the donors. A later analysis reported that several top co-occurrence clusters appeared linked to parvovirus B19, influenza, CMV and Epstein-Barr virus. In a later genetic analysis, fewer N-insertions in productive TCRs were reported among donors in an Asian-associated ancestry cluster than the roughly 700-donor mean.

The library relied on the immunoSEQ multiplex PCR assay. The multiplex PCR relied on a mix of 60 forward primers for TCR Vbeta segments and 13 reverse primers for TCR Jbeta segments. Amplification of the CDR3 region of rearranged TCR beta genes was performed with a multiplex PCR assay on genomic DNA. Amplified TCR beta libraries were sequenced as 87-base-pair reads on the Illumina HiSeq System. Concerning the study's data processing: A later analysis tallied 80 million to 95 million unique TCR beta chains across the 700 or so repertoires, and about 12 million of those chains were shared by two or more donors. Raw reads were error-corrected and collapsed into unique sequences with a nearest-neighbor algorithm that merged closely related sequences to remove PCR and sequencing errors. V, D and J gene segments were assigned by aligning CDR3 sequences to IMGT reference sequences. For a sequence to be retained, a match of at least six nucleotides to both a V gene segment and a J gene segment was required. Rearrangements were classified as productive when the CDR3 lacked stop codons and remained in frame with V and J, and all other rearrangements were classified as non-productive. Following IMGT convention, CDR3 was defined as the stretch from the second conserved V-encoded cysteine to the conserved J-encoded phenylalanine. In an earlier analysis of approximately 590 of the donors, sequences lacking an unambiguous match to a single V gene segment were excluded. An earlier analysis of some 610 of the donors called V segments functional above 56.7% productive rearrangements and segregating when the between-donor standard deviation exceeded 5%. To diagnose cytomegalovirus status from the catalog of TCR beta chain sequences, a statistical classification framework was built. V and J gene assignment, in a later analysis, came from comparing TCR nucleotide sequences with IMGT/GENE-DB human TR gene sequences. A later analysis assigned CDR3 sequences and most-parsimonious VDJ recombination scenarios with the TCRdist pipeline. In a later analysis, each TCR beta chain was defined by its CDR3 amino acid sequence together with its V-gene family, and reads without a unique V-gene family were excluded. In a later analysis, 450 to 600 highly shared, low-generation-probability nucleotide sequences were removed to address suspected cross-contamination and a sequencing artifact. In a later analysis, a clonal expansion index was calculated for each public chain from normalized within-repertoire ranks of inferred template counts. In a later analysis, generation probabilities were computed using a VDJ recombination model fitted to out-of-frame rearrangements, and the results were checked against IGoR. Hypergeometric tests were used in a later analysis to score TCR-TCR, TCR-HLA and TCR-CMV co-occurrence, with a repertoire-size bias correction applied to the TCR pairs. False discovery rates were estimated in a later analysis by permuting HLA or CMV assignments 20 times. In a later analysis, co-occurring TCRs were grouped with DBSCAN, and TCRdist sequence similarity was added when clustering was performed within HLA-allele-positive subsets. Repertoires with fewer than 30,000 or more than 120,000 public chains were left out of co-occurrence clustering, as were a few repertoires with anomalous nucleotide sharing. Not all clones reach the TCRdb copy of this immuneACCESS table, which keeps in-frame sequences only. Checked studies attribute under half of the gap to unresolved V genes and leave the rest unexplained. The D gene and trimming were derived from the DNA, and the V and J assignments and clone size from that table. The sample table lists 150,000 to 200,000 clones, 70% to 80% of them with a count of one. The ten largest clones capture 1.5% of the sample.

Source material: PBMCs. The chain is made from TRBV7-6 and TRBJ2-1; the D region possibly corresponds to TRBD2 (5 bases align). This clonotype was obtained from a girl between 10 and 17 years old in good health and CMV-seropositive. The CDR3 reads as follows: CASSLAGVRRNEQFF. The sequenced DNA is TGTGCCAGCAGCTTAGCCGGGGTGAGGCGCAATGAGCAGTTCTTC.